Below, 13 T cell receptor beta chains from the same sample are listed, as sequenced in a study of blood T cells in healthy people across ages (dated by TCRdb to 2013 to 2016). Library method: 5' RACE. The data were produced on an Illumina HiSeq 2500. A second roughly 6 to 11 cycle PCR used a sample-barcoded 5' primer and a J-beta primer mix. TCRdb reworked the public reads: Q25 trimming with fastp, MiXCR clone assembly, productive beta chains retained. Each CDR3 protein gets just one entry, which takes the most common genes and DNA from the rows behind it. This sample is represented by 600,000 or so distinct CDR3 sequences; roughly 21% of them were singletons. Roughly 3.7% of the sample is held by the ten biggest clonotypes. Material: blood. These receptors originate from a man aged 70 or older in good health.

This clonotype was detected a few times. An end of the junction does not agree with germline; a read error may underlie this. CDR3 residues: CASSLGTAGEYAQYF. The CDR3 DNA sequence: TGCGCCAGCAGCTTGGGGACAGCGGGAGAGTACGCGCAGTACTTC. The V and J genes are TRBV5-1 and TRBJ2-7; 8 bases are a match to TRBD2. CDR1 SGHRS and CDR2 YFSETQ come from the germline V gene. The CDR3 is made up of 15 amino acids.

The V gene is TRBV29-1, the J gene TRBJ1-4; no clear D. Between the trimmed V and J ends, which lost 1 base and 5 bases, there was a span of 5 bases. CDR1 and CDR2 (germline): SQVTM, ANQGSEA. This CDR3 is built from 12 residues. CDR3 residues: CSVEGPNEKLFF. The CDR3 region has the DNA TGCAGCGTTGAAGGGCCCAATGAAAAACTGTTTTTT.

This clonotype was observed a few times. The CDR3 coding sequence is TGCAGTGCTAGAGGTCAGGGGGGCTCCCAAGAGACCCAGTACTTC. Translation: CSARGQGGSQETQYF. The chain uses TRBV20-1 and TRBJ2-5, with D possibly matching TRBD1 (7 bases). With 1 base removed from V and 1 base from J, the gap between germline ends came to 13 bases. CDR1 is DFQATT and CDR2 is SNEGSKA in the germline V gene (reference sequence). The CDR3 is 15 residues long.

This clonotype was counted only a few times. The J gene is TRBJ1-1, the V gene TRBV12-3 or TRBV12-4; 7 bases align to TRBD1. There are 15 residues in the CDR3. V shed 4 bases and J 6 bases; nucleotides not matched to a gene: 11. The chain's CDR3 is CASSWRLQGRSEAFF. In DNA form, the CDR3 reads TGTGCCAGCAGTTGGAGGTTACAGGGGCGGTCTGAAGCTTTCTTT.

The chain is built from TRBV6-5 and TRBJ1-1; D may be TRBD1 (5 bases). The V end lost 4 bases, the J end lost 5 bases, and 20 bases lay between the germline ends. The CDR3 has 16 amino acids. Per germline, CDR1 MNHEY and CDR2 SVGAGI. CDR3 loop: CASSSANRYGVTEAFF. DNA for the CDR3: TGTGCCAGCAGTTCAGCGAACAGGTACGGGGTTACTGAAGCTTTCTTT.

V and J are TRBV7-2 and TRBJ2-7, with 8 bases lining up with TRBD2. The J call is in doubt because the DNA end fits TRBJ2-5 better. This CDR3 has 16 residues. Germline loops: CDR1 SGHTA, CDR2 FQGNSA. CDR3 nucleotides: TGTGCCAGCAGCTTAGAAGCGGGAGTGATAGGAGAGACCCAGTACTTC. This encodes CASSLEAGVIGETQYF.

The chain recombines TRBV9 with TRBJ2-5, with 11 bases matching TRBD2. This CDR3 comprises 18 residues. Trimming at V came to 0 bases and at J to 0 bases, leaving 7 bases not matched to a gene. CDR1 SGDLS and CDR2 YYNGEE come from the germline V gene. The CDR3 loop reads CASSVGVSSGRHQETQYF. The CDR3 region has the DNA TGTGCCAGCAGCGTAGGGGTGTCTAGCGGGAGGCACCAAGAGACCCAGTACTTC. Looking up the rest from reference TRBV9 and TRBJ2-5 gives the full variable domain: DSGVTQTPKHLITATGQRVTLRCSPRSGDLSVYWYQQSLDQGLQFLIQYYNGEERAKGNILERFSAQQFPDLHSELNLSSLELGDSALYFCASSVGVSSGRHQETQYFGPGTRLLVL.

This chain joins TRBV3-1 and TRBJ2-7; TRBD2 matches at 11 bases. The germline V gene encodes CDR1 LGHDT and CDR2 YNNKEL (reference sequence). CDR3 length: 16 residues. Germline trimming cut 5 bases from V and 7 bases from J; bases unmatched to any gene: 13. The CDR3 spells CASSSIAGGPPFEQYF. The CDR3 DNA is TGTGCCAGCAGCTCAATAGCGGGAGGGCCTCCTTTTGAGCAGTACTTC.

CDR3 in amino acids: CASSFQGQQETQYF. DNA of the CDR3: TGCGCCAGCAGCTTTCAGGGGCAACAAGAGACCCAGTACTTC. The chain recombines TRBV5-1 with TRBJ2-5; tentative D call: TRBD1 (6 bases). CDR3 length: 14 residues. Trimming took off 2 bases at V and 2 bases at J, with 10 bases between the two ends. Germline loops: CDR1 SGHRS, CDR2 YFSETQ.

The V and J genes are TRBV29-1 and TRBJ1-2; D might be TRBD1 (6 bases). The CDR3 spans 13 residues. Trimming shortened V by 7 bases and J by 2 bases, and 14 bases separated the two germline ends. The germline V gene encodes CDR1 SQVTM and CDR2 ANQGSEA. The CDR3 DNA reads TGCAGCGCAGACAAAACAGGGAACTATGGCTACACCTTC. It translates to CSADKTGNYGYTF.

This clonotype was counted a few times. The CDR3 sequence: CASSLGLGRHNYGYTF. The CDR3 nucleotides read TGTGCCAGCAGTTTAGGTCTTGGCAGGCATAACTATGGCTACACCTTC. The genes are TRBV28 and TRBJ1-2; no reliable D call. V was shortened by 2 bases and J by 1 base, with 14 bases between the two germline ends. The CDR3 length is 16 residues. CDR1 is MDHEN, CDR2 SYDVKM, per germline.

The rearrangement links TRBV9 to TRBJ1-2; D is undetermined. This CDR3 has 13 residues. V lost 0 bases to trimming and J lost 3 bases, with 6 bases between them. CDR1 is SGDLS and CDR2 is YYNGEE in the germline V gene. CDR3 bases: TGTGCCAGCAGCGTAGGGACGGACTATGGCTACACCTTC. This codes for CASSVGTDYGYTF. Variable domain in full (rest from reference TRBV9 and TRBJ1-2): DSGVTQTPKHLITATGQRVTLRCSPRSGDLSVYWYQQSLDQGLQFLIQYYNGEERAKGNILERFSAQQFPDLHSELNLSSLELGDSALYFCASSVGTDYGYTFGSGTRLTVV.

The chain recombines TRBV6-5 with TRBJ2-5; D uncertain. The J call is in doubt because the DNA end fits TRBJ2-7 better. From germline, CDR1 is MNHEY and CDR2 SVGAGI. This CDR3 spans 15 amino acids. The CDR3 loop is CASSRAPAISYEQYF. DNA for the CDR3: TGTGCCAGCAGTCGGGCCCCAGCCATCTCCTACGAGCAGTACTTC.